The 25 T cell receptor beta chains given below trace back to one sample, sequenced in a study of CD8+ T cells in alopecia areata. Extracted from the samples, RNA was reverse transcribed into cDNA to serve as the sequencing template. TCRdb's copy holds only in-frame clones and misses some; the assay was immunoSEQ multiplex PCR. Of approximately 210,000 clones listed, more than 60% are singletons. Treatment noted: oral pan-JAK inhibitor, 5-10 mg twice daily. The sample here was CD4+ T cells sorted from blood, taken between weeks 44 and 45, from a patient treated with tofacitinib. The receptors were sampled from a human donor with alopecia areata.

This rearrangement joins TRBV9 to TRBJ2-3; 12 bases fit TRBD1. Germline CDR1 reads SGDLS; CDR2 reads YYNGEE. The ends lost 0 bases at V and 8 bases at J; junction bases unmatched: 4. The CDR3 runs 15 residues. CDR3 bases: TGTGCCAGCAGCGTAGAGGGACAGGGGGCGCGTACGCAGTATTTT. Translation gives CASSVEGQGARTQYF. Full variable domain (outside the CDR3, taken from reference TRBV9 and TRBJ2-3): DSGVTQTPKHLITATGQRVTLRCSPRSGDLSVYWYQQSLDQGLQFLIQYYNGEERAKGNILERFSAQQFPDLHSELNLSSLELGDSALYFCASSVEGQGARTQYFGPGTRLTVL.

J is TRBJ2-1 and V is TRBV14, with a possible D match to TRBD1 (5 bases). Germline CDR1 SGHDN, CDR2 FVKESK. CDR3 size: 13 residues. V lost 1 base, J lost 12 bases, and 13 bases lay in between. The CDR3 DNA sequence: TGTGCCAGCAGCCAAGTAAGGCAGGGAAGGCAGTTCTTC. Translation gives CASSQVRQGRQFF.

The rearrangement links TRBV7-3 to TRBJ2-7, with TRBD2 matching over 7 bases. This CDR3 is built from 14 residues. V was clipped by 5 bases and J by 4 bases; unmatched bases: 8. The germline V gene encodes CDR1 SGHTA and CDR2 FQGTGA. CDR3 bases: TGTGCCAGCAGCCCGTTCGGGGGGAGATACGAGCAGTACTTC. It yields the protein CASSPFGGRYEQYF. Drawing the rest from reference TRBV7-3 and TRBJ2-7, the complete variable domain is GAGVSQTPSNKVTEKGKYVELRCDPISGHTALYWYRQSLGQGPEFLIYFQGTGAADDSGLPNDRFFAVRPEGSVSTLKIQRTERGDSAVYLCASSPFGGRYEQYFGPGTRLTVT.

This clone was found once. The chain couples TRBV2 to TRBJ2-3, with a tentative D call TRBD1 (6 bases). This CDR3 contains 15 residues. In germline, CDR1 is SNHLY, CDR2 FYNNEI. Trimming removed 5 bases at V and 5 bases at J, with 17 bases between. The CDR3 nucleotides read TGTGCCAGCAGTCTCCGGACAGTCGATGGAGATACGCAGTATTTT. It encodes CASSLRTVDGDTQYF.

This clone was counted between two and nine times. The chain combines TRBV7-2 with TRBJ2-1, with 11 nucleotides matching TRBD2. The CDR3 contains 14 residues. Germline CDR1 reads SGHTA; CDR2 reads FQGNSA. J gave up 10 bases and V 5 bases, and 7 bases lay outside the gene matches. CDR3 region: CASSPTRTSGEQFF. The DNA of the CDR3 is TGTGCCAGCAGCCCCACCCGGACTAGCGGGGAGCAGTTCTTC.

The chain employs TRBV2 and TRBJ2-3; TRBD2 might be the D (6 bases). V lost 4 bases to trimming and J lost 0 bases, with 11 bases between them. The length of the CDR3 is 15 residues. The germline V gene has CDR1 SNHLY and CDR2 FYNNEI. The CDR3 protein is CASSAGDLSTDTQYF. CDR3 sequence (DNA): TGTGCCAGCAGTGCGGGGGATTTAAGCACAGATACGCAGTATTTT.

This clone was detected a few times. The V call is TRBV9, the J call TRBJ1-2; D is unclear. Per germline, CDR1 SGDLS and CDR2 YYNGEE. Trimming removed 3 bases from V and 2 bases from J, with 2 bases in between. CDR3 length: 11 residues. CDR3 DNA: TGTGCCAGCAGCGAAAACTATGGCTACACCTTC. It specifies CASSENYGYTF.

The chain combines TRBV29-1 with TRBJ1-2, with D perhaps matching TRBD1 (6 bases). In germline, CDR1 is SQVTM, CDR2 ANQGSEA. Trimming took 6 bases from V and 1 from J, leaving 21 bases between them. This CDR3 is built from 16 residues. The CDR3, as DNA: TGCAGCGTCGGTGGGCTCCGGGACAATTTTAACTATGGCTACACCTTC. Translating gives CSVGGLRDNFNYGYTF.

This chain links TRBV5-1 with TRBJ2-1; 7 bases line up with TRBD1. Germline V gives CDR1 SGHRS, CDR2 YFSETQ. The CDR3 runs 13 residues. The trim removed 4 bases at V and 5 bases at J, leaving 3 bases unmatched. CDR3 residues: CASSRQGNNEQFF. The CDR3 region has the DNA TGCGCCAGCAGCCGACAGGGAAACAATGAGCAGTTCTTC. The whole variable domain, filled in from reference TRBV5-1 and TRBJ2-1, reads KAGVTQTPRYLIKTRGQQVTLSCSPISGHRSVSWYQQTPGQGLQFLFEYFSETQRNKGNFPGRFSGRQFSNSRSEMNVSTLELGDSALYLCASSRQGNNEQFFGPGTRLTVL.

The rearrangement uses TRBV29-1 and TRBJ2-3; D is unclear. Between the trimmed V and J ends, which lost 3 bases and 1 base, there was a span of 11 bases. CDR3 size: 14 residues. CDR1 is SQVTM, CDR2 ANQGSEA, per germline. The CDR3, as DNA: TGCAGCGTTGATCTAGAGTTGGGCACAGATACGCAGTATTTT. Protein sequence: CSVDLELGTDTQYF.

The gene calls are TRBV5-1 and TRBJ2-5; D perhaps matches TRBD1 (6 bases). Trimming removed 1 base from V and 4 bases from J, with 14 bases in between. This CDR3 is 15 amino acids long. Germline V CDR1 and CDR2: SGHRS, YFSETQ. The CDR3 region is CASSLQGSGRETQYF. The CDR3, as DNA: TGCGCCAGCAGCTTGCAGGGGTCAGGTCGAGAGACCCAGTACTTC.

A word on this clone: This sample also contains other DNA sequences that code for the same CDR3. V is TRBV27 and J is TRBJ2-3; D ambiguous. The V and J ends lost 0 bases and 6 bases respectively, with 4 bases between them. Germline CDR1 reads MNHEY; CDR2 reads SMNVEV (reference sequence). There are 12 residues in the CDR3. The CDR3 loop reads CASSLSGDTQYF. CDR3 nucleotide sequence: TGTGCCAGCAGTTTATCAGGGGATACGCAGTATTTT.

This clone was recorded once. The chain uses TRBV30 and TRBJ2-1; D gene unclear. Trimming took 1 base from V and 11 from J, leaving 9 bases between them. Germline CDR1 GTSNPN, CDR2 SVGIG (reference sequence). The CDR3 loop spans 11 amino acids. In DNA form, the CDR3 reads TGTGCCTGGAGTGCAGAGGCAAAGCAGTTCTTC. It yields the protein CAWSAEAKQFF.

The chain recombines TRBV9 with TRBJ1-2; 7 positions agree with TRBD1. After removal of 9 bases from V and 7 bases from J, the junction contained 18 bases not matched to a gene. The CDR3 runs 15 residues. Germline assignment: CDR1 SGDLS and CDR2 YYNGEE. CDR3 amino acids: CATSDRPEVLGGYTF. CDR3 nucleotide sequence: TGTGCCACCTCGGACAGGCCCGAAGTTTTAGGTGGCTACACCTTC.

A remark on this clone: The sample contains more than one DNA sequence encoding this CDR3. CDR3 loop: CSVKGLNTEAFF. For the CDR3, the DNA is TGCAGCGTGAAAGGGTTGAACACTGAAGCTTTCTTT. The rearrangement uses TRBV29-1 and TRBJ1-1; D gene ambiguous. CDR3 length: 12 residues. Trimming took off 6 bases at V and 0 bases at J, with 8 bases between the two ends. CDR1 and CDR2 from the germline V gene are SQVTM and ANQGSEA. The complete variable domain, with remaining parts taken from reference TRBV29-1 and TRBJ1-1, reads SAVISQKPSRDICQRGTSLTIQCQVDSQVTMMFWYRQQPGQSLTLIATANQGSEATYESGFVIDKFPISRPNLTFSTLTVSNMSPEDSSIYLCSVKGLNTEAFFGQGTRLTVV.

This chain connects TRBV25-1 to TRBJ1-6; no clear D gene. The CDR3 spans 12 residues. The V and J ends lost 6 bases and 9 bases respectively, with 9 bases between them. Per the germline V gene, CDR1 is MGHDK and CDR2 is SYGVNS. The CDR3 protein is CASSLNLSPLHF. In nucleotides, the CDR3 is TGTGCCAGCAGCCTCAACCTTTCACCCCTCCACTTT.

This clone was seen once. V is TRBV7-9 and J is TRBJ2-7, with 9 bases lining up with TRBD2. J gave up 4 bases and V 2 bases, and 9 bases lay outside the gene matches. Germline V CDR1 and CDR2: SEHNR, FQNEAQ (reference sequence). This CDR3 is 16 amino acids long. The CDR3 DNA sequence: TGTGCCAGCAGCTTAACGTCCAGCGGGGGGTTTTACGAGCAGTACTTC. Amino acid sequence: CASSLTSSGGFYEQYF.

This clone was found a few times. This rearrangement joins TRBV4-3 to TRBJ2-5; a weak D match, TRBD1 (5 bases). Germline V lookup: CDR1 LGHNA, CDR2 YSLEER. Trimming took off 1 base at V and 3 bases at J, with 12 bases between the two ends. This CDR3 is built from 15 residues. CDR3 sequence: CASSQGQGVEETQYF. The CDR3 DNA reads TGCGCCAGCAGCCAAGGGCAGGGTGTAGAAGAGACCCAGTACTTC.

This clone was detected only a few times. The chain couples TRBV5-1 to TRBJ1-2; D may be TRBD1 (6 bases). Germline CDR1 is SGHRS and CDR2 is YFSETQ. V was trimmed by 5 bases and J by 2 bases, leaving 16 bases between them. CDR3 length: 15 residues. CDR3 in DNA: TGCGCCAGCAGTTACGTCGACAGGAGCAACTATGGCTACACCTTC. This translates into CASSYVDRSNYGYTF.

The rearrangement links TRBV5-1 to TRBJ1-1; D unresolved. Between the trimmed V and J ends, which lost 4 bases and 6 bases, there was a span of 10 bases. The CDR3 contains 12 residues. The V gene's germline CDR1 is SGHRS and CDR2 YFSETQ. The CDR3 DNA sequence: TGCGCCAGCAGCCATGGGCTCTCTGAAGCTTTCTTT. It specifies CASSHGLSEAFF. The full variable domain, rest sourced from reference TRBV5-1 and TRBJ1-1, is KAGVTQTPRYLIKTRGQQVTLSCSPISGHRSVSWYQQTPGQGLQFLFEYFSETQRNKGNFPGRFSGRQFSNSRSEMNVSTLELGDSALYLCASSHGLSEAFFGQGTRLTVV.

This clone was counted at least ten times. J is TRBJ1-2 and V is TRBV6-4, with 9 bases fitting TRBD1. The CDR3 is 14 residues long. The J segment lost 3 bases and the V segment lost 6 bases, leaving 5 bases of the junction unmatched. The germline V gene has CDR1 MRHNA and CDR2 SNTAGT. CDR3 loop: CASSRDRDYYGYTF. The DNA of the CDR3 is TGTGCCAGCAGCCGGGACAGGGACTACTATGGCTACACCTTC.

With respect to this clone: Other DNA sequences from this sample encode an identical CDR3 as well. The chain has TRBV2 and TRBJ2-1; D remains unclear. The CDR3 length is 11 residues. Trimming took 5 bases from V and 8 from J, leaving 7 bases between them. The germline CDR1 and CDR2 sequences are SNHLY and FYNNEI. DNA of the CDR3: TGTGCCAGCAGTCCCTTGGATGAGCAGTTCTTC. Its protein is CASSPLDEQFF.

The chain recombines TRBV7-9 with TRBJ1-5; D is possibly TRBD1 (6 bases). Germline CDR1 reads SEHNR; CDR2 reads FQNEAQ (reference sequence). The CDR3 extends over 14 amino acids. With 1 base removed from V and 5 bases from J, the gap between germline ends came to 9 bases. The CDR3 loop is CASSLGRGDQPQHF. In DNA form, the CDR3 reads TGTGCCAGCAGCTTAGGCAGGGGAGATCAGCCCCAGCATTTT.

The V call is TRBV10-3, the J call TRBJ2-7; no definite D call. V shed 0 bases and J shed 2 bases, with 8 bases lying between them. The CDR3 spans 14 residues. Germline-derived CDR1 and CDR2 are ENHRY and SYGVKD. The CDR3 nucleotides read TGTGCCATCAGTGAGTCGGGCAGAACCTACGAGCAGTACTTC. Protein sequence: CAISESGRTYEQYF.

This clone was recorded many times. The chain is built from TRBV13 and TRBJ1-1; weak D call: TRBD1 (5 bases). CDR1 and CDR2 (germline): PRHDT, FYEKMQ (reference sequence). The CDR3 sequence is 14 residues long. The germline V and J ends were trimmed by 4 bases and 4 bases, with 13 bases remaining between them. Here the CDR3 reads CASSYGAEGTEAFF. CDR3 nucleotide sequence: TGTGCCAGCAGCTACGGGGCGGAAGGCACTGAAGCTTTCTTT. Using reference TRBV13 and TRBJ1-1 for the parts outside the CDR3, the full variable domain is AAGVIQSPRHLIKEKRETATLKCYPIPRHDTVYWYQQGPGQDPQFLISFYEKMQSDKGSIPDRFSAQQFSDYHSELNMSSLELGDSALYFCASSYGAEGTEAFFGQGTRLTVV.